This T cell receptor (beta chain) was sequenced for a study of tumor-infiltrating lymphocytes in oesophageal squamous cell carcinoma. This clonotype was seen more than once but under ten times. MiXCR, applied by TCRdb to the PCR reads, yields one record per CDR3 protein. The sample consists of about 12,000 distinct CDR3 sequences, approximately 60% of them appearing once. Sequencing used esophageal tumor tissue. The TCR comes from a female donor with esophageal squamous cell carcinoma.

This CDR3 reads CAIPGQNSYEQYF. The DNA of the CDR3 is TGTGCCATTCCGGGACAAAACTCCTACGAGCAGTACTTC. The chain joins TRBV7-8 to TRBJ2-1; D is possibly TRBD1 (6 bases). The last part of the DNA fits TRBJ2-7 better; the J call may be wrong. There are 13 residues in the CDR3. Germline CDR1 is SGHVS and CDR2 is FQNEAQ.